What follows are 22 T cell receptor beta chains derived from one specimen sequenced in a study of human T cells and chemical hapten exposure. Each CDR3 protein gets one entry after TCRdb re-called the RACE reads with MiXCR. The data hold more than 75,000 distinct CDR3 sequences, with approximately 8.6% observed a single time. The sample's time point: patch test 2, 6 weeks after DPC sensitization. Treatment in this sample: therapeutic diphenylcyclopropenone sensitization with weekly scalp DPC. Sequencing was performed on whole blood, taken in connection with sensitization to the hapten diphenylcyclopropenone (DPC). These receptors originate from a woman aged 40 to 50 with alopecia areata. Some clones in this sample may be carry-over from other donors' samples.

This rearrangement joins TRBV7-9 to TRBJ2-7; no definite D call. V gave up 5 bases and J gave up 6 bases, with 23 bases separating them. This CDR3 spans 16 amino acids. CDR1 and CDR2 (germline): SEHNR, FQNEAQ (reference sequence). The CDR3 loop is CASSPSYSGRVPEQYF. The CDR3 region has the DNA TGTGCCAGCAGCCCCTCCTACTCAGGTCGGGTGCCCGAGCAGTACTTC.

This clonotype came up many times. The chain carries TRBV5-8 and TRBJ2-4; no clear D. In germline, CDR1 is SGHTS, CDR2 YDEGEE. V was trimmed by 4 bases and J by 0 bases, leaving 5 bases between them. The CDR3 has 13 amino acids. The CDR3 protein is CASSGVAKNIQYF. The CDR3 DNA reads TGTGCCAGCAGCGGAGTAGCCAAAAACATTCAGTACTTC.

In its sample, this clonotype was seen many times. The gene calls are TRBV13 and TRBJ1-3, with 9 bases fitting TRBD1. Trimming cost V 6 bases and J 0 bases; bases outside gene matches: 3. Germline V gives CDR1 PRHDT, CDR2 FYEKMQ (reference sequence). CDR3 size: 15 residues. CDR3 coding DNA: TGTGCCAGCAGTTCGGGACAGGGCTCTGGAAACACCATATATTTT. This sequence encodes CASSSGQGSGNTIYF.

This clonotype was recorded a few times. The gene calls are TRBV5-6 and TRBJ2-7; D unclear. The CDR3 is 14 residues long. V gave up 4 bases and J gave up 0 bases, with 11 bases separating them. The germline gives CDR1 SGHDT, CDR2 YYEEEE. The CDR3 DNA is TGTGCCAGCAGCACCGCCGGGTCCTCCTACGAGCAGTACTTC. Its translation: CASSTAGSSYEQYF.

The rearrangement joins TRBV12-2 to TRBJ2-1; TRBD2 was called by the table and not checked on the DNA. TRBV12-2 is a pseudogene locus. The CDR3 has 14 residues. CDR3 residues: CVNPGGRFYNEQFF. The CDR3 nucleotides are TGTGTAAACCCTGGGGGGAGGTTTTACAATGAGCAGTTCTTC.

The V call is TRBV28, the J call TRBJ2-3; D gene unclear. V was trimmed by 3 bases and J by 7 bases, leaving 8 bases between them. Germline lookup yields CDR1 MDHEN and CDR2 SYDVKM. The CDR3 length is 12 residues. The CDR3 reads CASSLGKYTQYF. The CDR3 nucleotides read TGTGCCAGCAGTTTGGGCAAATATACGCAGTATTTT.

The sample holds many counts of this clonotype. The chain carries TRBV6-2 or TRBV6-3 and TRBJ2-3; the D gene is possibly TRBD1 (6 bases). The germline CDR1 and CDR2 sequences are MNHEY and SVGEGT. V was clipped by 2 bases and J by 8 bases, with 17 bases between them. CDR3 length equals 15 residues. The CDR3 bases are TGTGCCAGCAGTTACACCCCAGGGATAGGGGGTACGCAGTATTTT. Its protein is CASSYTPGIGGTQYF.

This clonotype was observed a few times. The V call is TRBV12-3 or TRBV12-4, the J call TRBJ1-6; D call uncertain. The CDR3 length is 14 residues. V was cut by 3 bases and J by 4 bases, with 7 bases left in between. The chain's CDR3 is CASSFKQYNSPLHF. DNA of the CDR3: TGTGCCAGCAGTTTTAAACAGTATAATTCACCCCTCCACTTT.

The rearrangement links TRBV12-3 or TRBV12-4 to TRBJ1-1, with D unclear. The CDR3 spans 12 residues. Trimming shortened V by 7 bases and J by 0 bases, and 6 bases separated the two germline ends. The CDR3 region is CASTLLNTEAFF. The DNA for the CDR3 is TGTGCCAGCACCCTTTTGAACACTGAAGCTTTCTTT.

This clonotype has just a few counts. V is TRBV4-1 and J is TRBJ1-6; the match to TRBD1 covers 8 bases. This CDR3 region has 14 residues. The germline V gene encodes CDR1 MGHRA and CDR2 YSYEKL. The V gene end was trimmed by 4 bases and the J gene end by 10 bases; junction bases not matched to a gene: 6. Written as DNA, the CDR3 is TGCGCCAGCAGCCCTAGGACAGGGAGCTCACCCCTCCACTTT. Protein product: CASSPRTGSSPLHF.

The chain joins TRBV12-3 or TRBV12-4 to TRBJ2-7; TRBD1 agrees at 11 bases. J gave up 10 bases and V 6 bases, and 8 bases lay outside the gene matches. This CDR3 spans 13 amino acids. This CDR3 reads CASSPMGQGDQYF. The CDR3 DNA is TGTGCCAGCAGCCCAATGGGACAGGGGGACCAGTACTTC.

J is TRBJ2-7 and V is TRBV5-1, with D possibly called TRBD1 or TRBD2 (5 bases each). This CDR3 is 14 amino acids long. The germline V gene encodes CDR1 SGHRS and CDR2 YFSETQ. Deletions cut 7 bases from V and 0 bases from J, with 14 bases between. The CDR3 is CASLGPGPSYEQYF. CDR3 bases: TGCGCCAGCTTGGGGCCGGGGCCCTCCTACGAGCAGTACTTC. The variable domain in full, with the rest retrieved from reference TRBV5-1 and TRBJ2-7, is KAGVTQTPRYLIKTRGQQVTLSCSPISGHRSVSWYQQTPGQGLQFLFEYFSETQRNKGNFPGRFSGRQFSNSRSEMNVSTLELGDSALYLCASLGPGPSYEQYFGPGTRLTVT.

This clonotype came up a few times. The rearrangement joins TRBV7-9 to TRBJ1-2; TRBD1 matches 7 bases. Per germline, CDR1 SEHNR and CDR2 FQNEAQ (reference sequence). J lost 1 base, V lost 5 bases, and 7 bases had no gene match. This CDR3 is built from 15 residues. This chain's CDR3 is CASSVTGTDNYGYTF. In nucleotides, the CDR3 is TGTGCCAGCAGCGTTACCGGGACAGATAACTATGGCTACACCTTC. The full variable domain, completed using reference TRBV7-9 and TRBJ1-2, is DTGVSQNPRHKITKRGQNVTFRCDPISEHNRLYWYRQTLGQGPEFLTYFQNEAQLEKSRLLSDRFSAERPKGSFSTLEIQRTEQGDSAMYLCASSVTGTDNYGYTFGSGTRLTVV.

The J gene is TRBJ2-2, the V gene TRBV28, with 11 bases lining up with TRBD2. CDR1 MDHEN and CDR2 SYDVKM come from the germline V gene. Losses at the gene ends were 5 bases for V and 4 bases for J; bases not matched to a gene: 6. This CDR3 contains 16 residues. The CDR3 DNA follows: TGTGCCAGCAGTGCCGGGGGACTAGCGGTCACCGGGGAGCTGTTTTTT. Encoded protein: CASSAGGLAVTGELFF.

Here the CDR3 DNA reads TGTGCCATCAGTGAGATGCAGGGCGCAGATACGCAGTATTTT. This sequence encodes CAISEMQGADTQYF. V and J are TRBV10-3 and TRBJ2-3; D is perhaps TRBD1 (5 bases). V shed 2 bases and J shed 4 bases, with 10 bases lying between them. This CDR3 has 14 residues. Germline V gives CDR1 ENHRY, CDR2 SYGVKD.

This clonotype was recorded at least ten times. J is TRBJ2-2 and V is TRBV5-5, with 8 positions matching TRBD1. V gave up 0 bases and J gave up 2 bases; unmatched junction bases: 3. CDR1 is SGHKS and CDR2 is YYEKEE in the germline V gene (reference sequence). The CDR3 is 16 residues long. CDR3 protein: CASSLVGTGNTGELFF. Written as DNA, the CDR3 is TGTGCCAGCAGCTTGGTGGGGACAGGCAACACCGGGGAGCTGTTTTTT.

This clonotype was counted ten times or more. This sequence joins TRBV12-3 or TRBV12-4 and TRBJ2-4, with TRBD1 as a possible D gene (5 bases). Trimming stripped 6 bases from V and 2 bases from J, with 11 bases between. The CDR3 covers 14 residues. The CDR3 DNA follows: TGTGCCAGCAGCGGCAGGGTACCCAAAAACATTCAGTACTTC. Its translation: CASSGRVPKNIQYF.

This clonotype has only a few counts. This chain joins TRBV6-2 or TRBV6-3 and TRBJ2-7; D uncertain. The V end lost 1 base, the J end lost 3 bases, and 7 bases lay between the germline ends. This CDR3 has 13 amino acids. In germline, CDR1 is MNHEY, CDR2 SVGEGT. Written as DNA, the CDR3 is TGTGCCAGCAGTTACTGGAAGAACTACGAGCAGTACTTC. Protein sequence: CASSYWKNYEQYF.

As for this clonotype: Being one base from a much bigger clone, this may be a read error. The CDR3 loop is CSIEDSRPGQETQYF. CDR3 nucleotide sequence: TGCAGCATTGAAGATTCTCGGCCAGGCCAAGAGACCCAGTACTTC. The V call is TRBV29-1, the J call TRBJ2-5; no firm D call. CDR1 is SQVTM and CDR2 is ANQGSEA in the germline V gene. This CDR3 comprises 15 residues. The entire variable domain, with the rest obtained from reference TRBV29-1 and TRBJ2-5, is as follows: SAVISQKPSRDICQRGTSLTIQCQVDSQVTMMFWYRQQPGQSLTLIATANQGSEATYESGFVIDKFPISRPNLTFSTLTVSNMSPEDSSIYLCSIEDSRPGQETQYFGPGTRLLVL.

This clonotype was detected many times. This chain connects TRBV11-1 to TRBJ2-1, with D possibly matching TRBD2 (5 bases). Germline loops: CDR1 SGHAT, CDR2 FQDESV (reference sequence). The CDR3 covers 17 residues. Trimming cost V 3 bases and J 1 base, with 16 bases left between them. Written as DNA, the CDR3 is TGTGCCAGCAGCTTGTTAGGGCGGACTTTATCCTACAATGAGCAGTTCTTC. This gives the protein CASSLLGRTLSYNEQFF.

This clonotype was detected many times. The chain joins TRBV7-9 to TRBJ1-1; TRBD1 matches 7 bases. This CDR3 is built from 14 residues. V lost 3 bases, J lost 4 bases, and 5 bases stayed unmatched. Germline lookup yields CDR1 SEHNR and CDR2 FQNEAQ (reference sequence). Written as DNA, the CDR3 is TGTGCCAGCAGCTTTAGGGGGCGAACCACTGAAGCTTTCTTT. Protein product: CASSFRGRTTEAFF.

The table lists this clonotype with many counts. The chain combines TRBV7-3 with TRBJ2-7, with 7 bases lining up with TRBD1. Looked up from germline, CDR1 is SGHTA and CDR2 is FQGTGA. V trimming: 4 bases; J trimming: 5 bases; junction bases outside the gene matches: 11. The CDR3 has 15 amino acids. CDR3 sequence reads: CASSSRGSGANEQYF. In nucleotides, the CDR3 is TGTGCCAGCAGCTCCAGGGGGTCGGGCGCGAACGAGCAGTACTTC. The full variable domain, rest sourced from reference TRBV7-3 and TRBJ2-7, is GAGVSQTPSNKVTEKGKYVELRCDPISGHTALYWYRQSLGQGPEFLIYFQGTGAADDSGLPNDRFFAVRPEGSVSTLKIQRTERGDSAVYLCASSSRGSGANEQYFGPGTRLTVT.